The present TCR beta chain was sequenced within a study of blood T cells in healthy people across ages. Regarding the study as a whole: With unsorted PBMCs, a conclusive comparison of naive versus antigen-experienced cells was not possible. Both higher diversity and more naive CD4+ cells marked long-lived donors when set against aged donors.

Germline CDR1 reads SGHVS; CDR2 reads FQNEAQ. CDR3 length equals 15 residues. V lost 5 bases to trimming and J lost 4 bases; unmatched junction nucleotides: 6. Together with a sample-barcoded 5' primer, a J-beta primer mix was included in a second PCR lasting about 6 to 11 cycles. From the 5' RACE reads, TCRdb called clonotypes with MiXCR, one entry per CDR3 protein. In the table there are 700,000 to 900,000 distinct CDR3 sequences, more than 25% of which are singletons. This clonotype has only a few counts. Antigen specificity is unknown. The data also belong to a second study, concerning T cells of mothers and their children. That study reports: There were over 10 million TCR beta CDR3 reads from each mother and a few million from each child.

This chain connects TRBV7-8 to TRBJ2-3; 10 bases are shared with TRBD2. The sequencing input was blood. The TCR originated in a boy younger than 18 in good health. For the CDR3, the DNA is TGTGCCAGCAGCGGGCAGCGGGGGGGCCCAGATACGCAGTATTTT. It yields the protein CASSGQRGGPDTQYF. Using reference TRBV7-8 and TRBJ2-3 for the parts outside the CDR3, the full variable domain is GAGVSQSPRYKVAKRGQDVALRCDPISGHVSLFWYQQALGQGPEFLTYFQNEAQLDKSGLPSDRFFAERPEGSVSTLKIQRTQQEDSAVYLCASSGQRGGPDTQYFGPGTRLTVL.